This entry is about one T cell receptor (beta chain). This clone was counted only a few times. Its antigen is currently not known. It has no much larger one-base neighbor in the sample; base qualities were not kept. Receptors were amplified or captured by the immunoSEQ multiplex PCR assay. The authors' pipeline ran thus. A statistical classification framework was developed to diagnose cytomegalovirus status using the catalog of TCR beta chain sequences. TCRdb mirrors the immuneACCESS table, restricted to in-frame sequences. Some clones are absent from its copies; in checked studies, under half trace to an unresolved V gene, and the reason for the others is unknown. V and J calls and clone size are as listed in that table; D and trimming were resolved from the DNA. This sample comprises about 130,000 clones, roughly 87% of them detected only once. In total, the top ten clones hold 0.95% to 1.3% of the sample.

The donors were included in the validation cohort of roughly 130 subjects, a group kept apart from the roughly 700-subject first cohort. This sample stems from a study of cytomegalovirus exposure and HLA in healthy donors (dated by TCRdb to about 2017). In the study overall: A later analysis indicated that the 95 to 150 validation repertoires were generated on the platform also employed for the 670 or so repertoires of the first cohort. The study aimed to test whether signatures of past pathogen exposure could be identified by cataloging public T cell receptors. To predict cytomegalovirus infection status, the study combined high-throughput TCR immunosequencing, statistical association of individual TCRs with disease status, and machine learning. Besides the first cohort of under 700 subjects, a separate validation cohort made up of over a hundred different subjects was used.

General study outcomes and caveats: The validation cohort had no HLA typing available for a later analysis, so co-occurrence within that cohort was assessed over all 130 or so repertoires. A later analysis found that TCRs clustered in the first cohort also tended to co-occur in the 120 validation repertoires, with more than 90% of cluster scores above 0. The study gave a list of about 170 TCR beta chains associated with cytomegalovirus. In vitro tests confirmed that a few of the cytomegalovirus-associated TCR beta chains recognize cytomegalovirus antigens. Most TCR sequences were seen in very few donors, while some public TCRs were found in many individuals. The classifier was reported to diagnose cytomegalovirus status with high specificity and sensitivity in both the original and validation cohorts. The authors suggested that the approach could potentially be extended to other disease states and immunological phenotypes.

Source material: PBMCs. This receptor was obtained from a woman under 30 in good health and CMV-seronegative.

DNA sequence: TGTGCCAGCAGCTCAGGGGCTGGCTATGGCTACACCTTC. Its amino acids are CASSSGAGYGYTF. The chain joins TRBV11-2 to TRBJ1-2, and possibly TRBD1, on 6 matching bases. From the cysteine through the phenylalanine, the CDR3 covers 13 amino acids. Only the CDR3 portion is preserved as DNA: 39 bases, with reading frame beginning at the first base. Deletion took 4 bases off V and 4 bases off J, with a span of 10 bases between the germline ends. Reading the germline V gene gives CDR1 SGHAT and CDR2 FQNNGV.